The rows below give T cell receptor beta chains drawn from one sample of a study of chemoradiotherapy in HPV16-positive cancers. Method: immunoSEQ multiplex PCR; TCRdb's copy keeps in-frame clones and lacks some. The repertoire holds about 10,000 clones, 65% to 70% seen once, with approximately 14% in the top ten. This specimen was acquired from a patient who underwent chemoradiotherapy. These TCRs come from a human donor with HPV-associated anogenital cancer. CDR3s include the opening cysteine and the closing phenylalanine or tryptophan. The D gene is left open where the match is weak. Size is omitted from some rows. Given values are once, few, many or a class for expanded clones.

d_gene: TRBD2
v_gene: TRBV5-8
j_gene: TRBJ2-7
abundance: .
CDR3aa: CASSRGGGQLRTYEQYF
CDR3nt: TGTGCCAGCAGCCGCGGGGGGGGACAGTTAAGAACCTACGAGCAGTACTTC

d_gene: .
v_gene: TRBV6-6
j_gene: TRBJ1-5
abundance: few
CDR3aa: CASSYSALYQPQHF
CDR3nt: TGTGCCAGCAGTTACTCTGCCCTTTATCAGCCCCAGCATTTT

d_gene: .
v_gene: TRBV5-1
j_gene: TRBJ2-3
abundance: few
CDR3aa: CASSLQGIGQLSTDTQYF
CDR3nt: TGCGCCAGCAGCTTGCAAGGGATCGGACAGCTTAGCACAGATACGCAGTATTTT

d_gene: .
v_gene: TRBV18
j_gene: TRBJ1-1
abundance: .
CDR3aa: CASSQPNTEAFF
CDR3nt: TGTGCCAGCTCACAACCGAACACTGAAGCTTTCTTT

d_gene: TRBD1
v_gene: TRBV9
j_gene: TRBJ2-1
abundance: .
CDR3aa: CASSLGTGRNEQFF
CDR3nt: TGTGCCAGCAGCCTAGGGACAGGGCGCAATGAGCAGTTCTTC

d_gene: .
v_gene: TRBV11-2
j_gene: TRBJ1-2
abundance: .
CDR3aa: CASSLEPGAFYGYTF
CDR3nt: TGTGCCAGCAGCTTAGAACCGGGGGCGTTCTATGGCTACACCTTC

d_gene: TRBD1
v_gene: TRBV7-9
j_gene: TRBJ2-5
abundance: .
CDR3aa: CASSLGTGGETQYF
CDR3nt: TGTGCCAGCAGCTTAGGTACAGGGGGAGAGACCCAGTACTTC

d_gene: TRBD1
v_gene: TRBV7-9
j_gene: TRBJ1-6
abundance: .
CDR3aa: CASSPGQGRNSPLHF
CDR3nt: TGTGCCAGCAGCCCGGGACAGGGGCGTAATTCACCCCTCCACTTT

d_gene: TRBD1
v_gene: TRBV5-6
j_gene: TRBJ1-6
abundance: .
CDR3aa: CASSSGTGVGPLHF
CDR3nt: TGTGCCAGCAGCTCGGGGACAGGGGTGGGACCCCTCCACTTT

d_gene: .
v_gene: TRBV27
j_gene: TRBJ1-1
abundance: few
CDR3aa: CASSLSQPMNTEAFF
CDR3nt: TGTGCCAGCAGTTTGAGTCAGCCCATGAACACTGAAGCTTTCTTT

d_gene: .
v_gene: TRBV28
j_gene: TRBJ2-7
abundance: .
CDR3aa: CASSFRQTYEQYF
CDR3nt: TGTGCCAGCAGTTTCAGGCAGACCTACGAGCAGTACTTC

d_gene: .
v_gene: TRBV14
j_gene: TRBJ1-2
abundance: .
CDR3aa: CASSQGKGVYGYTF
CDR3nt: TGTGCCAGCAGCCAAGGGAAGGGCGTCTATGGCTACACCTTC

d_gene: TRBD1
v_gene: TRBV6-1
j_gene: TRBJ2-7
abundance: .
CDR3aa: CASSEAGTGSHEQYF
CDR3nt: TGTGCCAGCAGTGAGGCCGGGACAGGGTCCCACGAGCAGTACTTC

d_gene: .
v_gene: TRBV7-2
j_gene: TRBJ2-2
abundance: .
CDR3aa: CASSLLSSGELFF
CDR3nt: TGTGCCAGCAGCTTATTGAGTTCCGGGGAGCTGTTTTTT

d_gene: TRBD2
v_gene: TRBV7-9
j_gene: TRBJ2-7
abundance: .
CDR3aa: CASSSRAGPNSYEQYF
CDR3nt: TGTGCCAGCAGCTCGAGAGCGGGACCAAACTCCTACGAGCAGTACTTC

d_gene: .
v_gene: TRBV7-8
j_gene: TRBJ2-7
abundance: .
CDR3aa: CASSLVAGAVNEQYF
CDR3nt: TGTGCCAGCAGCTTAGTTGCGGGGGCGGTGAACGAGCAGTACTTC

d_gene: .
v_gene: TRBV6-6
j_gene: TRBJ1-4
abundance: .
CDR3aa: CASSYEQTTNEKLFF
CDR3nt: TGTGCCAGCAGTTACGAACAGACAACTAATGAAAAACTGTTTTTT

d_gene: .
v_gene: TRBV5-1
j_gene: TRBJ1-6
abundance: few
CDR3aa: CASSRTFRDSNYNSPLHF
CDR3nt: TGCGCCAGCAGCCGAACCTTTCGCGACAGCAATTATAATTCACCCCTCCACTTT

d_gene: .
v_gene: TRBV2
j_gene: TRBJ1-2
abundance: .
CDR3aa: CASSDLGRSYYGYTF
CDR3nt: TGTGCCAGCAGTGACCTCGGCAGGTCCTACTATGGCTACACCTTC

d_gene: .
v_gene: TRBV7-9
j_gene: TRBJ2-7
abundance: few
CDR3aa: CASSMGNSYEQYF
CDR3nt: TGTGCCAGCAGCATGGGAAACTCCTACGAGCAGTACTTC

d_gene: TRBD1
v_gene: TRBV27
j_gene: TRBJ1-3
abundance: .
CDR3aa: CASSSDRAGNTIYF
CDR3nt: TGTGCCAGCAGTTCGGACAGGGCCGGAAACACCATATATTTT

d_gene: .
v_gene: TRBV4-1
j_gene: TRBJ1-3
abundance: .
CDR3aa: CASSRGGVVNTGNTIYF
CDR3nt: TGCGCCAGCAGCCGCGGAGGAGTCGTGAACACTGGAAACACCATATATTTT

d_gene: TRBD1
v_gene: TRBV5-6
j_gene: TRBJ1-4
abundance: .
CDR3aa: CASSPGTGGYEKLFF
CDR3nt: TGTGCCAGCAGCCCGGGGACAGGGGGATATGAAAAACTGTTTTTT

d_gene: .
v_gene: TRBV27
j_gene: TRBJ1-1
abundance: once
CDR3aa: CASSLLKGEAFF
CDR3nt: TGTGCCAGCAGTTTATTAAAGGGTGAAGCTTTCTTT

d_gene: .
v_gene: TRBV7-8
j_gene: TRBJ1-4
abundance: .
CDR3aa: CASSPGHYNEKLFF
CDR3nt: TGTGCCAGCAGCCCAGGACATTACAATGAAAAACTGTTTTTT

d_gene: .
v_gene: TRBV10-3
j_gene: TRBJ2-7
abundance: .
CDR3aa: CAISGKGYEQYF
CDR3nt: TGTGCCATCAGTGGTAAGGGATACGAGCAGTACTTC

d_gene: .
v_gene: TRBV7-9
j_gene: TRBJ1-4
abundance: few
CDR3aa: CASSSVMDWGEKLFF
CDR3nt: TGTGCCAGCAGCTCTGTAATGGATTGGGGTGAAAAACTGTTTTTT

d_gene: .
v_gene: TRBV30
j_gene: TRBJ1-2
abundance: .
CDR3aa: CAWSAPGGKGGYTF
CDR3nt: TGTGCCTGGAGCGCCCCCGGGGGCAAGGGTGGCTACACCTTC

d_gene: .
v_gene: TRBV28
j_gene: TRBJ1-1
abundance: few
CDR3aa: CASSVYTNTEAFF
CDR3nt: TGTGCCAGCAGTGTTTATACGAACACTGAAGCTTTCTTT